This is a list of T cell receptor beta chains from one sample in a study of blood T cell repertoires in COVID-19. Only in-frame clones appear in the TCRdb table, and some are missing; sequencing was by immunoSEQ multiplex PCR. The repertoire holds roughly 230,000 clones, nearly 90% seen once, with approximately 2.3% in the top ten. The sequencing input was peripheral blood. Receptors originate from a woman aged 60-75 years with COVID-19, enrolled during active disease. Both conserved end residues are part of each CDR3. The order of the fields is V gene, D gene, clone size, J gene, CDR3 protein, CDR3 DNA. The D gene is left open where the match is weak. Not every row has a clone size; where given, it reads once, few, many or a size class.

TRBV20-1,-,few,TRBJ2-7,CSASRPGGRTPYEQYF,TGCAGTGCTAGTCGGCCCGGAGGACGGACCCCCTACGAGCAGTACTTC
TRBV27,-,few,TRBJ1-2,CASSPQGRSYGYTF,TGTGCCAGCAGTCCGCAGGGGCGCAGTTATGGCTACACCTTC
TRBV19,TRBD1,-,TRBJ1-6,CASSTGQVHSPLHF,TGTGCCAGCAGTACAGGACAGGTACATTCACCCCTCCACTTT
TRBV3-1/TRBV3-2,TRBD1,once,TRBJ2-5,CASSQTRTGETQYF,TGTGCCAGCAGCCAAACGAGGACAGGGGAGACCCAGTACTTC
TRBV6-6,-,-,TRBJ1-1,CASIQGQSEAFF,TGTGCCAGCATCCAAGGACAGAGTGAAGCTTTCTTT
TRBV7-2,-,-,TRBJ1-5,CASSLDGNPNQPQHF,TGTGCCAGCAGCTTAGACGGGAATCCAAATCAGCCCCAGCATTTT
TRBV7-8,-,-,TRBJ1-1,CASSPRAIMNTEAFF,TGTGCCAGCAGCCCGCGGGCCATCATGAACACTGAAGCTTTCTTT
TRBV7-9,-,-,TRBJ1-2,CASSPSSLTGFYGYTF,TGTGCCAGCAGCCCTAGTTCCCTTACAGGATTCTATGGCTACACCTTC
TRBV19,TRBD1,-,TRBJ1-1,CASSISGQGYTEAFF,TGTGCCAGTAGTATCTCGGGACAGGGGTACACTGAAGCTTTCTTT
TRBV5-1,-,-,TRBJ2-3,CASRGEGSDTQYF,TGCGCCAGCAGGGGAGAAGGGTCAGATACGCAGTATTTT
TRBV18,TRBD1,-,TRBJ2-3,CASSREAGTGSF,TGTGCCAGCTCAAGGGAGGCCGGGACAGGGAGTTTT
TRBV9,-,-,TRBJ2-3,CASSQRSSLDTQYF,TGTGCCAGCAGCCAACGGTCTAGCCTAGATACGCAGTATTTT
TRBV9,-,-,TRBJ2-3,CASSVVGGSADTQYF,TGTGCCAGCAGCGTAGTCGGTGGGAGCGCAGATACGCAGTATTTT
TRBV6-2/TRBV6-3,-,few,TRBJ1-1,CASSYDLTGTEAFF,TGTGCCAGCAGTTACGATCTCACGGGCACTGAAGCTTTCTTT
TRBV3-1/TRBV3-2,TRBD1,-,TRBJ2-2,CASNPGTGSGELFF,TGTGCCAGCAACCCCGGGACAGGGTCCGGGGAGCTGTTTTTT
TRBV19,-,-,TRBJ1-3,CASSPRGLGGNTIYF,TGTGCCAGTAGTCCGCGGGGGTTAGGTGGAAACACCATATATTTT
TRBV5-1,TRBD1,-,TRBJ1-1,CASRRGLNTEAFF,TGCGCCAGCAGGAGGGGGCTGAACACTGAAGCTTTCTTT
TRBV20-1,TRBD1,-,TRBJ2-3,CSASRGTGGSFSSTDTQYF,TGCAGTGCTAGTCGGGGGACAGGGGGCTCTTTTTCTAGCACAGATACGCAGTATTTT
TRBV2,-,-,TRBJ2-3,CAGSGPASDTQYF,TGTGCCGGTAGCGGTCCTGCTTCAGATACGCAGTATTTT
TRBV6-6,TRBD2,-,TRBJ2-1,CASSRTSGAGLYNEQFF,TGTGCCAGCAGTCGGACTAGCGGAGCTGGGTTATACAATGAGCAGTTCTTC
TRBV7-2,TRBD1,-,TRBJ2-5,CASSLEQGIRETQYF,TGTGCCAGCAGCTTAGAACAGGGGATTAGAGAGACCCAGTACTTC
TRBV3-1/TRBV3-2,-,-,TRBJ2-7,CASSLLGVADEQYF,TGTGCCAGCAGCCTACTCGGGGTGGCGGACGAGCAGTACTTC
TRBV29-1,TRBD2,-,TRBJ2-5,CSVALAGGRETQYF,TGCAGCGTAGCCCTAGCGGGGGGCCGAGAGACCCAGTACTTC
TRBV5-1,-,-,TRBJ1-2,CASSFDRNYGYTF,TGCGCCAGCAGCTTCGACAGAAACTATGGCTACACCTTC
TRBV7-9,-,-,TRBJ2-1,CASSSPVLGLRHNEQFF,TGTGCCAGCAGCTCCCCGGTGCTAGGCTTACGCCACAATGAGCAGTTCTTC
TRBV4-2,-,-,TRBJ1-2,CASSQDSRSPYGYTF,TGTGCCAGCAGCCAAGATTCCAGGTCCCCCTATGGCTACACCTTC
TRBV6-5,TRBD1,-,TRBJ1-1,CASRGVWTGGANAFF,TGTGCCAGCCGCGGAGTCTGGACAGGGGGCGCGAATGCTTTCTTT
TRBV4-1,-,-,TRBJ1-2,CASSQDGAVYGYTF,TGCGCCAGCAGCCAAGATGGGGCCGTTTATGGCTACACCTTC
TRBV5-1,TRBD1,-,TRBJ1-2,CASSSQGPSYGYTF,TGCGCCAGCAGCTCACAGGGGCCTAGCTATGGCTACACCTTC
TRBV14,-,-,TRBJ1-6,CASSQVSSPLHF,TGTGCCAGCAGCCAAGTATCTTCACCCCTCCACTTT
TRBV5-6,-,once,TRBJ2-1,CASSLALRNEQFF,TGTGCCAGCAGCTTGGCCTTACGGAATGAGCAGTTCTTC
TRBV25-1,TRBD1,-,TRBJ1-2,CASSGQRTGVRGGYTF,TGTGCCAGCAGTGGACAACGCACAGGGGTCCGTGGGGGCTACACCTTC
TRBV2,TRBD1,-,TRBJ2-7,CASSRSGTGSYEQYF,TGTGCCAGCAGTAGATCCGGGACAGGGTCCTACGAGCAGTACTTC
TRBV5-1,TRBD1,-,TRBJ2-1,CASSPGQGEQFF,TGCGCCAGCAGCCCCGGACAGGGTGAGCAGTTCTTC
TRBV3-1/TRBV3-2,-,-,TRBJ2-3,CASSQDILGGILTNTDTQYF,TGTGCCAGCAGCCAAGATATTTTGGGGGGTATACTGACGAATACAGATACGCAGTATTTT
TRBV7-6,TRBD1,-,TRBJ1-4,CASSLRSGGTNEKLFF,TGTGCCAGCAGCTTGAGATCAGGGGGTACTAATGAAAAACTGTTTTTT
TRBV6-1,TRBD1,-,TRBJ2-7,CASSDPGTGYDEQYF,TGTGCCAGCAGTGACCCCGGGACAGGGTACGACGAGCAGTACTTC
TRBV2,TRBD1,-,TRBJ2-2,CASSESGSGGNTGELFF,TGTGCCAGCAGTGAGAGTGGGTCAGGGGGCAACACCGGGGAGCTGTTTTTT
TRBV5-4,TRBD2,-,TRBJ2-5,CASSFERGGQETQYF,TGTGCCAGCAGTTTCGAGCGGGGGGGCCAAGAGACCCAGTACTTC
TRBV6-2/TRBV6-3,TRBD1,-,TRBJ1-3,CASSRLPRTGFSGNTIYF,TGTGCCAGCAGCCGCCTCCCTCGGACAGGCTTCTCTGGAAACACCATATATTTT
TRBV19,TRBD1,-,TRBJ2-7,CASSIKGTGGYEQYF,TGTGCCAGTAGTATAAAGGGGACAGGGGGCTACGAGCAGTACTTC
TRBV5-1,-,-,TRBJ1-2,CASSLADGGGEDGYTF,TGCGCCAGCAGCTTGGCTGATGGCGGGGGCGAGGATGGCTACACCTTC
TRBV27,TRBD1,-,TRBJ1-5,CASSSRDRGTQPQHF,TGTGCCAGCAGTTCCCGGGACAGGGGGACTCAGCCCCAGCATTTT
TRBV3-1/TRBV3-2,-,-,TRBJ1-3,CASSPTLLSLGNTIYF,TGTGCCAGCAGCCCAACTCTCCTGTCCTTGGGAAACACCATATATTTT
TRBV28,TRBD1,-,TRBJ1-2,CASSIQGARANGYTF,TGTGCCAGCAGTATACAGGGGGCTCGGGCTAATGGCTACACCTTC
TRBV3-1/TRBV3-2,-,-,TRBJ2-2,CASSNDIAGTGELFF,TGTGCCAGCAGCAACGACATCGCAGGCACCGGGGAGCTGTTTTTT
TRBV7-2,-,-,TRBJ2-7,CASSLGQAEVEQYF,TGTGCCAGCAGCTTAGGTCAGGCGGAGGTCGAGCAGTACTTC
TRBV9,-,-,TRBJ1-2,CASSTEGGGFYGYTF,TGTGCCAGCAGCACTGAGGGTGGGGGGTTCTATGGCTACACCTTC
TRBV15,TRBD1,-,TRBJ1-1,CATSLQGSTEAFF,TGTGCCACCAGCCTACAGGGGTCCACTGAAGCTTTCTTT
TRBV7-2,-,-,TRBJ2-7,CASKRAGQSYEQYF,TGTGCCAGCAAAAGGGCCGGACAGTCATACGAGCAGTACTTC
TRBV6-4,-,once,TRBJ2-2,CASSAEGADTGELFF,TGTGCCAGCAGTGCGGAAGGGGCGGACACCGGGGAGCTGTTTTTT
TRBV4-3,TRBD2,-,TRBJ2-2,CASSQDWQLAGTGELFF,TGCGCCAGCAGCCAAGATTGGCAACTAGCGGGAACCGGGGAGCTGTTTTTT
TRBV21-1,-,-,TRBJ1-3,CASSIPTGTGNTIYF,TGTGCCAGCAGCATTCCGACAGGGACTGGAAACACCATATATTTT
TRBV7-2,TRBD1,-,TRBJ1-6,CASGGQISTTLHF,TGTGCCAGCGGGGGACAGATCTCCACCACCCTCCACTTT
TRBV3-1/TRBV3-2,-,-,TRBJ1-1,CASSQDPGREGFF,TGTGCCAGCAGCCAAGATCCCGGCAGGGAGGGTTTCTTT
TRBV13,TRBD1,-,TRBJ1-4,CASSTPGGDEKLFF,TGTGCCAGCAGTACCCCAGGGGGCGACGAAAAACTGTTTTTT
TRBV6-1,-,-,TRBJ1-1,CASSERGGTEAFF,TGTGCCAGCAGTGAACGGGGGGGCACTGAAGCTTTCTTT
TRBV7-2,TRBD2,-,TRBJ2-1,CASSISGGASEQFF,TGTGCCAGCAGCATTAGCGGGGGGGCAAGTGAGCAGTTCTTC
TRBV2,-,once,TRBJ2-7,CASSERPSRDGSEQYF,TGTGCCAGCAGTGAAAGGCCCAGCAGGGATGGTTCCGAGCAGTACTTC
TRBV4-3,-,-,TRBJ2-3,CASSQEAADTQYF,TGCGCCAGCAGCCAAGAGGCAGCAGATACGCAGTATTTT